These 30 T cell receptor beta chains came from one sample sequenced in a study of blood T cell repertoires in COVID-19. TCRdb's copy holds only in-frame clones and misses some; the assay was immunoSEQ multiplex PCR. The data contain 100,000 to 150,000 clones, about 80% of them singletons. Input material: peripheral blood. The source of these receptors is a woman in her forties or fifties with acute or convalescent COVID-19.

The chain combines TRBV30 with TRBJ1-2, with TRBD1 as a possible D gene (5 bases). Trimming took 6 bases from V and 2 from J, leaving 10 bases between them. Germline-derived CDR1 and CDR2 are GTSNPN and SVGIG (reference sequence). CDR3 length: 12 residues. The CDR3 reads CACLRENYGYTF. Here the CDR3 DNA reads TGTGCCTGTCTCAGGGAAAACTATGGCTACACCTTC.

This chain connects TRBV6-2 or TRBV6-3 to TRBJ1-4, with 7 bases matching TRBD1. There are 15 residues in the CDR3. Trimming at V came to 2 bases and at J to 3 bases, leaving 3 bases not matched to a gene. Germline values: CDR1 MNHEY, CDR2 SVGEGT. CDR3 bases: TGTGCCAGCAGTTACCACAGGGGACCTAATGAAAAACTGTTTTTT. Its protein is CASSYHRGPNEKLFF.

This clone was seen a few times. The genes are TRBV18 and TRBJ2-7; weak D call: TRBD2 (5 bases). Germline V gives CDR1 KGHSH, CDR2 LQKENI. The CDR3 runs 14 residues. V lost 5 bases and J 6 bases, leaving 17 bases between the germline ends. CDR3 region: CASSSWTALREQYF. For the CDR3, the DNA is TGTGCCAGCTCATCTTGGACTGCCCTCCGCGAGCAGTACTTC.

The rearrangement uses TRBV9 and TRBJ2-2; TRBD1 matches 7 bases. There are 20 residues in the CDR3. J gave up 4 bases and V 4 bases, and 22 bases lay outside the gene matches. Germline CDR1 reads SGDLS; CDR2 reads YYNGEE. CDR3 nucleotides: TGTGCCAGCAGCCCTAGGTGGGCACAGGGGCGGTCACTGCTCACCGGGGAGCTGTTTTTT. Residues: CASSPRWAQGRSLLTGELFF.

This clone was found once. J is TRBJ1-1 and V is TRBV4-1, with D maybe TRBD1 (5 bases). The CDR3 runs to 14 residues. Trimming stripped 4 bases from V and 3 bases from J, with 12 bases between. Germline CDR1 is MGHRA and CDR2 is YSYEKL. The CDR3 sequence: CASSPPTGDTEAFF. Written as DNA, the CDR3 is TGCGCCAGCAGCCCCCCAACGGGGGACACTGAAGCTTTCTTT.

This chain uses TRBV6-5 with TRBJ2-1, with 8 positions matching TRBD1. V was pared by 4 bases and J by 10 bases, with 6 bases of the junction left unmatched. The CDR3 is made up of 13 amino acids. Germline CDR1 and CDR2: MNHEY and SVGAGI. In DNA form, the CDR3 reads TGTGCCAGCAGTTCCCGGACAGGGTTAGAGCAGTTCTTC. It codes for CASSSRTGLEQFF.

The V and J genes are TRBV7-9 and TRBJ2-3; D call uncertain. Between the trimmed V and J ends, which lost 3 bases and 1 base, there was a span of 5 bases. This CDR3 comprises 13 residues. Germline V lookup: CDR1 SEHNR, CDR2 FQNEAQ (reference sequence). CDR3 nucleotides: TGTGCCAGCAGCTTGTCCGGCACAGATACGCAGTATTTT. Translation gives CASSLSGTDTQYF.

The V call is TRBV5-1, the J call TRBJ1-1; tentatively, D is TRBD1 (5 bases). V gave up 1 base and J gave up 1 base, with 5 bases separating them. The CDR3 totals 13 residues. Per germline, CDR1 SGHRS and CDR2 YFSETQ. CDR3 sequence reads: CASSLQGNTEAFF. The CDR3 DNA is TGCGCCAGCAGCTTGCAGGGGAACACTGAAGCTTTCTTT.

The CDR3 region is CASRDSINTEAFF. CDR3 nucleotides: TGTGCCAGCAGGGACAGTATAAACACTGAAGCTTTCTTT. V and J are TRBV12-3 or TRBV12-4 and TRBJ1-1; perhaps TRBD1 as D (6 bases). The CDR3 has 13 residues. V gave up 6 bases and J gave up 2 bases, with 10 bases separating them.

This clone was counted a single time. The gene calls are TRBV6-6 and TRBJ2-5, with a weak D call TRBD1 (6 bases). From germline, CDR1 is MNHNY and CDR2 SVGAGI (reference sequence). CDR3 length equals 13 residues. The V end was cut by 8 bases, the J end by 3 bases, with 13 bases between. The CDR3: CASETGMEETQYF. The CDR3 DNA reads TGTGCCAGCGAAACAGGGATGGAAGAGACCCAGTACTTC.

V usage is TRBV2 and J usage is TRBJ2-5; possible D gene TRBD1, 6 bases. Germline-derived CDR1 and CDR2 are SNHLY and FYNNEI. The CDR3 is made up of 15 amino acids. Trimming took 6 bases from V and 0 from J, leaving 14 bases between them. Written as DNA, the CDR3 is TGTGCCAGCAGGTACGAGACAGGCTACCAAGAGACCCAGTACTTC. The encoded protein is CASRYETGYQETQYF.

The CDR3 here is CSAGTLSNYEQFF. The CDR3 region has the DNA TGCAGCGCTGGGACTCTAAGTAATTATGAGCAGTTCTTC. This chain connects TRBV29-1 to TRBJ2-1, with D tentatively TRBD2 (6 bases). Deletions cut 7 bases from V and 8 bases from J, with 18 bases between. This CDR3 contains 13 residues. CDR1 is SQVTM, CDR2 ANQGSEA, per germline.

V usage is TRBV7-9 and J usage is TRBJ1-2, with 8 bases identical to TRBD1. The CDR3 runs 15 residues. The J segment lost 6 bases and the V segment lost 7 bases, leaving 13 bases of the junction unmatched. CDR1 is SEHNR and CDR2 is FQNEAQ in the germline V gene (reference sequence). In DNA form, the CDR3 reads TGTGCCAGCAACCCTTGGACAGGGCAATTGCATGGCTACACCTTC. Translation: CASNPWTGQLHGYTF.

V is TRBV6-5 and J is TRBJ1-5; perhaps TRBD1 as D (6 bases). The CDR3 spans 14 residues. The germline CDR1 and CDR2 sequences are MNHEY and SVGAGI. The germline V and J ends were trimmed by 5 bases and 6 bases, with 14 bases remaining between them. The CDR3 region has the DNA TGTGCCAGCAGTCGAACTCAGGGGAGTCAGCCCCAGCATTTT. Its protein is CASSRTQGSQPQHF.

The CDR3 DNA follows: TGTGCCAGCAGTTCCGCGGGTTTGAATTCCTACGAGCAGTACTTC. The encoded protein is CASSSAGLNSYEQYF. The rearrangement uses TRBV28 and TRBJ2-7; tentatively, D is TRBD2 (5 bases). CDR3 length: 15 amino acids. Deletions cut 4 bases from V and 1 base from J, with 14 bases between. Germline lookup yields CDR1 MDHEN and CDR2 SYDVKM.

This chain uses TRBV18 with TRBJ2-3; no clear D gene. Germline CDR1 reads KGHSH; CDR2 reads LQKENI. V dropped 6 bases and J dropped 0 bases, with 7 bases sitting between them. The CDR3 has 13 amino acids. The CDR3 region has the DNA TGTGCCAGCTCCCTTCCTAGCACAGATACGCAGTATTTT. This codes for CASSLPSTDTQYF.

DNA of the CDR3: TGTGCCATCAGTGAGTCTGTCAGGGGATTGGAGCAGTACTTC. Translating gives CAISESVRGLEQYF. The rearrangement joins TRBV10-3 to TRBJ2-7; perhaps TRBD1 as D (6 bases). CDR3 size: 14 residues. Trimming took 0 bases from V and 7 from J, leaving 13 bases between them. CDR1 and CDR2 from the germline V gene are ENHRY and SYGVKD.

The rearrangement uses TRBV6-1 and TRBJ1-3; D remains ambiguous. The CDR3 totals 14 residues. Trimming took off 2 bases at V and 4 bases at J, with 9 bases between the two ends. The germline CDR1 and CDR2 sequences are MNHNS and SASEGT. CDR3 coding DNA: TGTGCCAGCAGTGAAAGCCACTACGGAAACACCATATATTTT. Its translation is CASSESHYGNTIYF.

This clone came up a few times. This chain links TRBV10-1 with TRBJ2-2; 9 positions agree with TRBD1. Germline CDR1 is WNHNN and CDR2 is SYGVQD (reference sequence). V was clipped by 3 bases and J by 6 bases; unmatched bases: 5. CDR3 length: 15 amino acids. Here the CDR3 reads CASSDRDRAPGELFF. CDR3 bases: TGCGCCAGCAGTGACCGGGACAGGGCCCCCGGGGAGCTGTTTTTT.

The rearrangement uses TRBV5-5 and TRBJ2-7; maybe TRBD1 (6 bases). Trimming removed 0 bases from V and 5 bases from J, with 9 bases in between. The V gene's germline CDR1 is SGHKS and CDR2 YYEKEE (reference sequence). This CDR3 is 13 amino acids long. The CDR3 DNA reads TGTGCCAGCAGCTTGGCAGGGGAAGACGAGCAGTACTTC. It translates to CASSLAGEDEQYF.

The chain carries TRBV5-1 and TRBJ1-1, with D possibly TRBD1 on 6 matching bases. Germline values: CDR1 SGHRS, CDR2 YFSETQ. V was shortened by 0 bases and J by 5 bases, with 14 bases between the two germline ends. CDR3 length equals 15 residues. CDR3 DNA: TGCGCCAGCAGCTTGGGAGGACAGTCAGGGACTGAAGCTTTCTTT. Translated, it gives CASSLGGQSGTEAFF.

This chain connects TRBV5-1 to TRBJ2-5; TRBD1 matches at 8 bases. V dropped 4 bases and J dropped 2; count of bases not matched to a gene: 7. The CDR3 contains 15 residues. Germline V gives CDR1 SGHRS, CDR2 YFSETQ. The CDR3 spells CASSRVNRGQETQYF. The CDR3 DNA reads TGCGCCAGCAGCCGGGTAAACAGGGGGCAAGAGACCCAGTACTTC.

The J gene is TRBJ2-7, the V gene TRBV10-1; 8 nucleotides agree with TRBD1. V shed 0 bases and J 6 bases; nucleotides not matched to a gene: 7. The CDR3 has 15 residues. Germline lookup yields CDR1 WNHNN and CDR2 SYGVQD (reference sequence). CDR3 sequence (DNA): TGCGCCAGCAGTGAGTCAAGGACAGGGTATTCCGAGCAGTACTTC. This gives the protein CASSESRTGYSEQYF.

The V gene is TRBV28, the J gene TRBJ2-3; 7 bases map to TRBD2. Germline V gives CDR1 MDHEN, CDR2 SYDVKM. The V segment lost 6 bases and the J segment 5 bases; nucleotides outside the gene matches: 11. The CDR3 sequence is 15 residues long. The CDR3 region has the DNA TGTGCCAGCAGCCCACGAGGGAGGGCCATAGATACGCAGTATTTT. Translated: CASSPRGRAIDTQYF.

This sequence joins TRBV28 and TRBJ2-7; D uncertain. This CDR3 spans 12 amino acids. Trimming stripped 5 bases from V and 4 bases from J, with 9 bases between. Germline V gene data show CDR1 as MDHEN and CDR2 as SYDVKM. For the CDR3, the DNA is TGTGCCAGCAGTGACACCTTTTACGAGCAGTACTTC. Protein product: CASSDTFYEQYF.

The CDR3 DNA sequence: TGTGCCAGCAGCTTACAGGGAGGAATCGATGAGCAGTTCTTC. It codes for CASSLQGGIDEQFF. V and J are TRBV13 and TRBJ2-1, with D perhaps TRBD2 (6 bases). In germline, CDR1 is PRHDT, CDR2 FYEKMQ (reference sequence). The CDR3 length is 14 residues. V was trimmed by 2 bases and J by 8 bases, leaving 13 bases between them.

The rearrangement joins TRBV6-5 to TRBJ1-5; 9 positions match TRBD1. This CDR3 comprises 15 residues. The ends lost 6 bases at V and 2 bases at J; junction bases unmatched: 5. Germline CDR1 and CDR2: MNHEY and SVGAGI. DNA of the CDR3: TGTGCCAGCAGAACGGGACAGGGAGGCAATCAGCCCCAGCATTTT. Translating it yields CASRTGQGGNQPQHF.

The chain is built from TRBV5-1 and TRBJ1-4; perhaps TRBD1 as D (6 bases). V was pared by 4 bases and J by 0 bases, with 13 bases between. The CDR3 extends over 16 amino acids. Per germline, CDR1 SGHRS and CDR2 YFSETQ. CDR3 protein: CASSLVTGTTNEKLFF. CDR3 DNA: TGCGCCAGCAGCCTAGTTACAGGGACAACTAATGAAAAACTGTTTTTT.

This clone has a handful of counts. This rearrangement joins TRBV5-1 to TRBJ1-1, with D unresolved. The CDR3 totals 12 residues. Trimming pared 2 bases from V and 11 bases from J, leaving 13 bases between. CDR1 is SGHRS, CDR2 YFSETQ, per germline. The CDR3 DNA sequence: TGCGCCAGCAGCTTAGAGGGAGAACAGGCTTTCTTT. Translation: CASSLEGEQAFF.

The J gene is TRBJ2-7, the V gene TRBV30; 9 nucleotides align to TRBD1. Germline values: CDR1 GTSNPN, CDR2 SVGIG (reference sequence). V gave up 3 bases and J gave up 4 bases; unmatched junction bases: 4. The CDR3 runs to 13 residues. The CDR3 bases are TGTGCCTGGAGCGGGACAGGGCTATACGAGCAGTACTTC. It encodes CAWSGTGLYEQYF.